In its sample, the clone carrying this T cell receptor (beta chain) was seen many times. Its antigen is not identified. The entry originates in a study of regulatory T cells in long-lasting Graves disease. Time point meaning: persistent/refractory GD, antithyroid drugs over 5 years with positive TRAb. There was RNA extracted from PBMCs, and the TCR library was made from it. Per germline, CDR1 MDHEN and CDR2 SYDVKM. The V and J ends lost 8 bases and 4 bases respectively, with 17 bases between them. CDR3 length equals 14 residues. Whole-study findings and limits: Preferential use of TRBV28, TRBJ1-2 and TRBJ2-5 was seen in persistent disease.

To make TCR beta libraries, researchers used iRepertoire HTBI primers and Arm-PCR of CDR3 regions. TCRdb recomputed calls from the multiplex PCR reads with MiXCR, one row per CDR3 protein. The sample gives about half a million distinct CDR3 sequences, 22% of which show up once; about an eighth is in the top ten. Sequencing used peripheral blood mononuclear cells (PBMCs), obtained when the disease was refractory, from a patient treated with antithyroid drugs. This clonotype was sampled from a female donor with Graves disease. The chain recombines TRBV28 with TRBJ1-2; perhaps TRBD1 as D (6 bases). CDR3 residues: CASFLTGEVYGYTF. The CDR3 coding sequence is TGTGCCAGCTTCCTGACAGGCGAGGTCTATGGCTACACCTTC.